This T cell receptor (beta chain) derives from a study of patients and donors after allogeneic stem cell transplantation. This CDR3 contains 11 residues. Germline V lookup: CDR1 SGHDT, CDR2 YYEEEE. V lost 4 bases, J lost 5 bases, and 5 bases lay in between. A single record per CDR3 protein comes from TCRdb applying MiXCR to the RT-PCR reads. Of 1,000 to 1,500 distinct CDR3 sequences listed, over 4.5% are singletons. This clonotype was counted a few times. This TCR was recovered from a human donor who was either an allogeneic HSCT recipient or a stem cell or donor lymphocyte infusion donor (not recorded which). It is not recorded whose cells these are; they may come from a transplant donor. The sequenced material came from blood, either unsorted or a sorted T cell fraction (not recorded which). This sequence joins TRBV5-6 and TRBJ2-3; D gene ambiguous. The chain's CDR3 is CASSIIDTQYF. For the CDR3, the DNA is TGTGCCAGCAGCATCATAGATACGCAGTATTTT.